This T cell receptor (beta chain) was found in a study of blood T cell repertoires in COVID-19. In the source study's methods: Cell counts per sample came from amplifying reference gene primers. Clones were read by immunoSEQ multiplex PCR, and TCRdb kept only the in-frame ones, dropping some. That table gives V, J and clone size, and the DNA gave D and trimming. The table records hundreds of thousands of clones, 70% to 90% of them present only once. This CDR3 region has 10 residues. V lost 4 bases, J lost 10 bases, and 5 bases lay in between. Seattle's cohort entered during active infection and was followed longitudinally.

J is TRBJ2-1 and V is TRBV12-3 or TRBV12-4, with D possibly TRBD2 on 5 matching bases. Sequencing used peripheral blood. The receptor's source is a woman aged 45-65 years with COVID-19, enrolled during active disease. CDR3 protein: CASSSGEQFF. Here the CDR3 DNA reads TGTGCCAGCAGTTCGGGAGAGCAGTTCTTC.